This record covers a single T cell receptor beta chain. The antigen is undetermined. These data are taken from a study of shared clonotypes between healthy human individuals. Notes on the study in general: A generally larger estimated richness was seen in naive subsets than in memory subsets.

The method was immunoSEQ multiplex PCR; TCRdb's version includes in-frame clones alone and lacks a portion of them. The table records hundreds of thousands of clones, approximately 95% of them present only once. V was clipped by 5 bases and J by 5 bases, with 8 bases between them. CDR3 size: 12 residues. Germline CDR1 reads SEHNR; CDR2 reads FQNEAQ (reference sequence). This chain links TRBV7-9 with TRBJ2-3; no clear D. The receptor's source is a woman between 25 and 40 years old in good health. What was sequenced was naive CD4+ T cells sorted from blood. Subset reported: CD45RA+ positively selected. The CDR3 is CASSPGRDTQYF. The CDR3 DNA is TGTGCCAGCAGCCCCGGACGAGATACGCAGTATTTT. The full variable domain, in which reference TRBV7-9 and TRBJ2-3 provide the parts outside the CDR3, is DTGVSQNPRHKITKRGQNVTFRCDPISEHNRLYWYRQTLGQGPEFLTYFQNEAQLEKSRLLSDRFSAERPKGSFSTLEIQRTEQGDSAMYLCASSPGRDTQYFGPGTRLTVL.